This T cell receptor beta chain originates from a study of cytomegalovirus exposure and HLA in healthy donors. This clone was recorded once. The germline CDR1 and CDR2 sequences are ENHRY and SYGVKD. V trimming: 2 bases; J trimming: 6 bases; junction bases outside the gene matches: 2. This CDR3 comprises 14 residues. The assay was immunoSEQ multiplex PCR, and TCRdb's table has in-frame clones only and misses some. The sample consists of over 80,000 clones, around 85% of them appearing once. This chain joins TRBV10-3 and TRBJ2-2, with 8 bases fitting TRBD1. The clonotype originates from a man aged 18 to 30 in good health and CMV-seropositive. The sequenced sample consisted of PBMCs. The CDR3 DNA reads as TGTGCCATCAGTGAGGACAGGGGACCCGGGGAGCTGTTTTTT. It yields the protein CAISEDRGPGELFF.